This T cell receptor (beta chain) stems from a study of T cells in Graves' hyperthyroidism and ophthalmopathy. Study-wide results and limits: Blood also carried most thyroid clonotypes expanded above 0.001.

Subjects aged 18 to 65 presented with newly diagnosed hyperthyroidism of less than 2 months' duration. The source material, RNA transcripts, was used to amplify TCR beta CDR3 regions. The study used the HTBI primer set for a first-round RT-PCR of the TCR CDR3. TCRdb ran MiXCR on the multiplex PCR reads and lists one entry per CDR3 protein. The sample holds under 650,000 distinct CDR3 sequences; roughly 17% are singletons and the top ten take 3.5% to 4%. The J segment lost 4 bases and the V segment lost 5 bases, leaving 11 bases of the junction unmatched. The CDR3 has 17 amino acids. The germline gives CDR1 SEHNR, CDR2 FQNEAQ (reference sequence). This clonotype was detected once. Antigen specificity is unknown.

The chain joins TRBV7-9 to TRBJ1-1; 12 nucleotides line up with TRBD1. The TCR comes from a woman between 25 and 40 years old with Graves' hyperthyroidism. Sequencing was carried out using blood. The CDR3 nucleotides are TGTGCCAGCAGCAACACGTTGGGACAGGGGGCAGTCACTGAAGCTTTCTTT. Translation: CASSNTLGQGAVTEAFF.